This is a list of T cell receptor beta chains from one sample in a study of graft-versus-host responses after intestinal transplantation. These receptors have no identified antigens. TCRdb's copy holds only in-frame clones and misses some; the assay was immunoSEQ multiplex PCR. The sample records roughly 89,000 clones, 75% to 95% being singletons. The input for sequencing was unstimulated CD4+ T cells sorted from spleen or lymph node cells, taken before intestinal transplant. The receptors derive from a human donor who received an intestinal transplant. Both conserved end residues are part of each CDR3. D genes are given only for firm matches. Clone size is given for some rows only: seen once, a few or many times, or a class if the clone is expanded.

abundance	d_gene	v_gene	j_gene	CDR3aa	CDR3nt
.	TRBD1	TRBV7-8	TRBJ2-5	CASSPPGQGARGRETQYF	TGTGCCAGCAGCCCGCCGGGACAGGGGGCTAGGGGGAGAGAGACCCAGTACTTC
once	.	TRBV7-9	TRBJ2-3	CASSFEHLTDTQYF	TGTGCCAGCAGCTTTGAACACCTCACAGATACGCAGTATTTT
.	.	TRBV10-2	TRBJ2-1	CASSDVLARSYNEQFF	TGCGCCAGCAGTGATGTGCTAGCGAGGTCCTACAATGAGCAGTTCTTC
.	.	TRBV6-5	TRBJ1-2	CASSYSQGGGLYGYTF	TGTGCCAGCAGTTACTCACAGGGTGGGGGTTTATATGGCTACACCTTC
.	TRBD2	TRBV7-2	TRBJ2-7	CASSPRFGGVGEQYF	TGTGCCAGCAGCCCGCGGTTCGGGGGGGTGGGCGAGCAGTACTTC
once	TRBD1	TRBV15	TRBJ1-2	CATSRHLPGGLNYGYTF	TGTGCCACCAGCAGACACCTTCCAGGGGGGTTGAACTATGGCTACACCTTC
.	TRBD1	TRBV19	TRBJ1-1	CASSIFQGAGEAFF	TGTGCCAGTAGTATTTTTCAGGGGGCGGGTGAAGCTTTCTTT
.	TRBD1	TRBV6-5	TRBJ2-5	CASSHDRGPQETQYF	TGTGCCAGCAGCCATGACAGGGGTCCCCAAGAGACCCAGTACTTC
.	.	TRBV27	TRBJ1-1	CASRDPNRAGLAEAFF	TGTGCCAGCAGAGACCCCAACAGGGCTGGGCTGGCTGAAGCTTTCTTT
.	TRBD1	TRBV2	TRBJ1-5	CASRRTGRGNSNQPQHF	TGTGCCAGCAGACGGACAGGGAGAGGGAATAGCAATCAGCCCCAGCATTTT
.	.	TRBV7-2	TRBJ2-5	CASSLRRESTQYF	TGTGCCAGCAGCCTTAGAAGGGAGTCGACCCAGTACTTC
once	.	TRBV14	TRBJ2-5	CASSQVATSQETQYF	TGTGCCAGCAGCCAAGTGGCGACTTCACAAGAGACCCAGTACTTC
.	TRBD1	TRBV29-1	TRBJ1-2	CSVEVRQGYGYGYTF	TGCAGCGTTGAAGTAAGACAGGGATACGGCTATGGCTACACCTTC
.	TRBD1	TRBV6-5	TRBJ1-6	CASSTGQGASSPLHF	TGTGCCAGTAGCACGGGACAGGGGGCAAGTTCACCCCTCCACTTT
.	TRBD2	TRBV5-6	TRBJ2-1	CASSLDRAGGKGEQFF	TGTGCCAGCAGCTTGGATCGAGCGGGGGGCAAAGGTGAGCAGTTCTTC
.	.	TRBV2	TRBJ2-7	CARGLRDRSSYEQYF	TGTGCCAGGGGATTAAGAGACAGAAGCTCCTACGAGCAGTACTTC
once	.	TRBV10-1	TRBJ2-7	CASSRVSYEQYF	TGCGCCAGCAGTCGGGTTTCCTACGAGCAGTACTTC
.	.	TRBV19	TRBJ1-3	CASSMDSLSGNTIYF	TGTGCCAGTAGTATGGACAGCCTCTCTGGAAACACCATATATTTT
.	TRBD2	TRBV11-3	TRBJ2-5	CASSPRGASGTETQYF	TGTGCCAGCAGCCCCCGGGGGGCTAGCGGGACAGAGACCCAGTACTTC
.	.	TRBV30	TRBJ1-6	CAWSYPNSPLHF	TGTGCCTGGAGTTATCCTAATTCACCCCTCCACTTT
once	.	TRBV15	TRBJ1-2	CATSYSIGSYGYTF	TGTGCCACCAGCTACTCAATCGGTAGCTATGGCTACACCTTC
.	.	TRBV19	TRBJ1-1	CASTPTGGPNTEAFF	TGTGCCAGTACCCCCACGGGGGGACCGAACACTGAAGCTTTCTTT
.	.	TRBV21-1	TRBJ1-1	CASSKEWYREGNTEAFF	TGTGCCAGCAGCAAAGAATGGTACAGGGAGGGGAACACTGAAGCTTTCTTT
.	.	TRBV5-1	TRBJ2-3	CASSLVPTDSTDTQYF	TGCGCCAGCAGCTTGGTTCCGACAGATAGCACAGATACGCAGTATTTT
.	.	TRBV15	TRBJ1-6	CATSRVEGTHSPLHF	TGTGCCACCAGCAGAGTGGAGGGGACCCATTCACCCCTCCACTTT
.	.	TRBV18	TRBJ2-3	CASSPISGVSTDTQYF	TGTGCCAGCTCACCGATAAGCGGAGTTAGCACAGATACGCAGTATTTT
.	.	TRBV13	TRBJ1-1	CASSSSGIAEAFF	TGTGCCAGCAGCTCCTCAGGGATCGCTGAAGCTTTCTTT
.	TRBD1	TRBV19	TRBJ2-7	CASSSTWTGFSYEQYF	TGTGCCAGTAGTTCAACCTGGACAGGCTTCTCCTACGAGCAGTACTTC
.	TRBD2	TRBV12-5	TRBJ2-1	CASGLTPGLGFYNEQFF	TGTGCTAGTGGTTTGACCCCTGGACTAGGGTTTTACAATGAGCAGTTCTTC
.	.	TRBV18	TRBJ1-5	CASSPDSNQPQHF	TGTGCCAGCTCACCAGACTCCAATCAGCCCCAGCATTTT
few	.	TRBV10-1	TRBJ1-6	CASSAGEGSPLHF	TGCGCCAGCAGTGCCGGGGAGGGCTCACCCCTCCACTTT
.	TRBD2	TRBV10-3	TRBJ2-2	CAITTGGGLNTGELFF	TGTGCCATCACTACTGGCGGGGGATTGAACACCGGGGAGCTGTTTTTT
.	.	TRBV4-3	TRBJ2-3	CASSQGTRTDTQYF	TGCGCCAGCAGCCAAGGGACTCGCACAGATACGCAGTATTTT
.	.	TRBV5-1	TRBJ2-2	CASTRQNANTGELFF	TGCGCCAGCACGAGACAGAACGCGAACACCGGGGAGCTGTTTTTT
.	TRBD1	TRBV29-1	TRBJ2-2	CSAQTGVNTGELFF	TGCAGCGCCCAGACAGGGGTCAACACCGGGGAGCTGTTTTTT
.	.	TRBV12-5	TRBJ1-1	CASGLVGGGANTEAFF	TGTGCTAGTGGTTTGGTTGGGGGGGGAGCGAACACTGAAGCTTTCTTT
once	.	TRBV6-5	TRBJ1-3	CASSLVGSGNTIYF	TGTGCCAGCAGCCTAGTCGGTTCTGGAAACACCATATATTTT
.	.	TRBV4-3	TRBJ2-7	CASSQDPQGQEQYF	TGCGCCAGCAGCCAAGATCCGCAGGGTCAAGAGCAGTACTTC
once	TRBD2	TRBV5-1	TRBJ2-1	CASSLRTSGGAIEQFF	TGCGCCAGCAGCTTGCGGACTAGCGGGGGGGCCATTGAGCAGTTCTTC
.	.	TRBV20-1	TRBJ1-2	CSASREGYTF	TGCAGTGCTAGCCGGGAAGGCTACACCTTC
few	TRBD1	TRBV7-9	TRBJ1-1	CASSISGQVPTEAFF	TGTGCCAGCAGCATATCGGGACAGGTTCCCACTGAAGCTTTCTTT
.	.	TRBV18	TRBJ2-1	CASSPLDSRTYNEQFF	TGTGCCAGCTCACCACTTGACTCCCGGACCTACAATGAGCAGTTCTTC
.	.	TRBV5-6	TRBJ2-3	CASSLGENTQYF	TGTGCCAGCAGCTTGGGGGAGAATACGCAGTATTTT
once	TRBD1	TRBV7-9	TRBJ1-5	CASGQGNQPQHF	TGTGCCAGCGGACAGGGAAACCAACCCCAGCATTTT
.	TRBD2	TRBV19	TRBJ2-7	CASRAAGGVIGNEQYF	TGTGCCAGTAGGGCTGCGGGGGGCGTCATAGGGAACGAGCAGTACTTC
.	TRBD2	TRBV7-2	TRBJ2-4	CASSLIQAGAKNIQYF	TGTGCCAGCAGCTTAATCCAAGCGGGGGCCAAAAACATTCAGTACTTC
.	.	TRBV9	TRBJ2-3	CASSVSTAADTQYF	TGTGCCAGCAGCGTATCCACAGCGGCAGATACGCAGTATTTT
.	.	TRBV2	TRBJ2-1	CASSELSLRSNEQFF	TGTGCCAGCAGTGAACTTTCCTTACGGTCGAATGAGCAGTTCTTC
.	.	TRBV7-2	TRBJ2-7	CASSLAPSAGAYSTYEQYF	TGTGCCAGCAGCTTAGCGCCATCGGCAGGGGCCTATTCTACCTACGAGCAGTACTTC